The T cell receptor beta chain under discussion was sequenced for a study of tumor-infiltrating lymphocytes in primary liver carcinoma. Overall study: Donors underwent surgery for histopathologically diagnosed primary liver carcinoma.

With regard to this clonotype: Compared with germline, one end of the junction differs, possibly owing to a read error.

Blood RNA was derived from unsorted whole blood, and germline DNA was extracted too. The template, approximately 500 ng total RNA, yielded TCR beta cDNA made with a constant-region primer. Slightly modified ARM-PCR served as the procedure for the TCR beta libraries. These libraries came from three rounds of nested multiplex PCR. TRBV1-TRBV30 forward primers paired with a C-beta reverse primer drove the first two PCR rounds, around 10 cycles each. TCRdb itself ran the multiplex PCR reads through MiXCR, one entry per CDR3 protein. The data hold 300,000 to 350,000 distinct CDR3 sequences, with less than 65% observed a single time. The CDR3 contains 18 residues. Germline loops: CDR1 MNHNY, CDR2 SVGAGI (reference sequence).

This TCR was sampled from a man aged 40-49 years with primary liver carcinoma and hepatitis B virus infection. This rearrangement joins TRBV6-6 to TRBJ2-7; 13 bases align to TRBD2. The sample taken for sequencing was peripheral blood. The CDR3 sequence is CASSHSRTSGSSRYEQYF. The CDR3 DNA reads TGTGCCAGCAGTCACTCCCGGACTAGCGGGAGTAGCCGTTACGAGCAGTACTTC.